This entry concerns a single T cell receptor beta chain. The entry originates in a study of control samples from healthy donors and cancer patients. CDR3 length equals 15 residues. Germline V gene data show CDR1 as MDHEN and CDR2 as SYDVKM. The V and J ends lost 7 bases and 0 bases, in that order; junction bases with no gene match: 6. The table came from immunoSEQ multiplex PCR; TCRdb's copy has only in-frame clones and leaves some out. The sample contains some 74,000 clones, 83% of which appear only once. The material sequenced was blood. This receptor was obtained from a man between 60 and 75 years old in good health. The V and J genes are TRBV28 and TRBJ2-1; 7 nucleotides align to TRBD1. The CDR3 DNA sequence: TGTGCCAGCAAAGCAGGGGGTGTCTCCTACAATGAGCAGTTCTTC. Residues: CASKAGGVSYNEQFF.